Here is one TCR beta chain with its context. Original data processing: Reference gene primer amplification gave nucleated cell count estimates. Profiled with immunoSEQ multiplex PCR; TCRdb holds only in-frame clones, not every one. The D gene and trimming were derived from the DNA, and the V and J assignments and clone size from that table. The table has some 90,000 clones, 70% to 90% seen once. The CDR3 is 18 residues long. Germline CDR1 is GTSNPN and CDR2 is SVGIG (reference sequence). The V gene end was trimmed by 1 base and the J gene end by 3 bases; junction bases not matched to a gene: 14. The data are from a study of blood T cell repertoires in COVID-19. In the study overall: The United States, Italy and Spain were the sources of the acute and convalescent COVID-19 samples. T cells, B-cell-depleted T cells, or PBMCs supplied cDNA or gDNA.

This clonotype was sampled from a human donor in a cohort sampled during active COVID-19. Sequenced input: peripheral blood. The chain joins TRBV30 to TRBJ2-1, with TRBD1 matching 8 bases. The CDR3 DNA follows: TGTGCCTGGAGTGCCGTGGGACAGGACAACCCGATCTACAATGAGCAGTTCTTC. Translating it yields CAWSAVGQDNPIYNEQFF.